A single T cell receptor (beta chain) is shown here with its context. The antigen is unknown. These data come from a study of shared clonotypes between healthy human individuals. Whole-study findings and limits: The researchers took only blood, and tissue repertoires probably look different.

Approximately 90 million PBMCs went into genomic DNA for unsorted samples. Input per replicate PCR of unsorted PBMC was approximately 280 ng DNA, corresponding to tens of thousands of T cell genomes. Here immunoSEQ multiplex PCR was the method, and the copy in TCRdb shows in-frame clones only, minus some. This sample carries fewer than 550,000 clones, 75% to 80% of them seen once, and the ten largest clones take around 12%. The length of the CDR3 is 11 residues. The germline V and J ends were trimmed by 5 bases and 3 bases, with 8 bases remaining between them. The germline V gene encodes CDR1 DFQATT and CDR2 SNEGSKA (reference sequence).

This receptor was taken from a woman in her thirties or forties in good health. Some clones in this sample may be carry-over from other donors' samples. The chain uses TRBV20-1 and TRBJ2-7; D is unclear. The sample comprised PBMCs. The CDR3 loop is CSAHKNYEQYF. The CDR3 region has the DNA TGCAGTGCTCATAAGAACTACGAGCAGTACTTC.